The rows below give T cell receptor beta chains drawn from one sample of a study of tumor-infiltrating lymphocytes in primary liver carcinoma. TCRdb independently ran MiXCR on the multiplex PCR reads; one entry per CDR3 protein. The table includes tens of thousands of distinct CDR3 sequences, around 70% detected once. The sequencing input was liver tumor tissue from sampling region 1. The receptors originated from a man aged 35 to 55 with primary liver carcinoma and hepatitis B virus infection. The CDR3 runs from the conserved cysteine through the conserved F or W. D genes are given only for firm matches. Only some rows state a clone size, as once, few, many or a class for expanded clones.

CDR3 protein: CSVEGQSGRSADTQYF
CDR3 DNA: TGCAGCGTTGAAGGTCAGAGCGGGAGAAGCGCAGATACGCAGTATTTT
clone size: NA
D gene: TRBD2
J gene: TRBJ2-3
V gene: TRBV29-1

CDR3 protein: CTSNYRTASYGYTF
CDR3 DNA: TGTACCAGCAATTACAGAACAGCTAGTTATGGCTACACCTTC
clone size: NA
D gene: NA
J gene: TRBJ1-2
V gene: TRBV6-6

CDR3 protein: CASSSTGGPNQPQHF
CDR3 DNA: TGCGCCAGCAGTTCCACAGGGGGCCCCAATCAGCCTCAGCATTTT
clone size: NA
D gene: TRBD1
J gene: TRBJ1-5
V gene: TRBV5-1

CDR3 protein: CAGSSGYYYGYTF
CDR3 DNA: TGTGCCGGCAGCTCGGGATACTATTATGGCTACACCTTC
clone size: once
D gene: NA
J gene: TRBJ1-2
V gene: TRBV11-1

CDR3 protein: CATSDDTSGWDEQFF
CDR3 DNA: TGTGCCACCAGTGATGATACTAGCGGGTGGGATGAGCAATTCTTC
clone size: NA
D gene: TRBD2
J gene: TRBJ2-1
V gene: TRBV24-1

CDR3 protein: CAISFSTTDTQYF
CDR3 DNA: TGCGCCATTAGCTTCTCTACCACAGATACGCAGTATTTT
clone size: once
D gene: NA
J gene: TRBJ2-3
V gene: TRBV5-1

CDR3 protein: CANSTDRSSRPYEQYF
CDR3 DNA: TGCGCCAACAGCACCGACCGGTCGAGCAGACCTTATGAGCAGTACTTC
clone size: NA
D gene: NA
J gene: TRBJ2-7
V gene: TRBV4-1

CDR3 protein: CASILNTEAFF
CDR3 DNA: TGTGCCAGCATCCTCAACACTGAAGCTTTCTTT
clone size: many
D gene: NA
J gene: TRBJ1-1
V gene: TRBV12-3/TRBV12-4

CDR3 protein: CATARESPKQYF
CDR3 DNA: TGTGCCACAGCTCGGGAGTCCCCCAAGCAGTACTTC
clone size: NA
D gene: NA
J gene: TRBJ2-7
V gene: TRBV10-3

CDR3 protein: CASRLESEQFF
CDR3 DNA: TGTGCCAGCAGACTAGAGAGTGAGCAGTTCTTC
clone size: few
D gene: NA
J gene: TRBJ2-1
V gene: TRBV2

CDR3 protein: CARSWEPAGANTGELFF
CDR3 DNA: TGCGCCAGGAGCTGGGAGCCTGCAGGGGCGAATACCGGGGAGCTGTTTTTT
clone size: NA
D gene: NA
J gene: TRBJ2-2
V gene: TRBV5-1

CDR3 protein: CANSPGRFSGANVLTF
CDR3 DNA: TGTGCCAATAGTCCGGGACGGTTCTCTGGGGCCAACGTCCTGACTTTC
clone size: NA
D gene: NA
J gene: TRBJ2-6
V gene: TRBV19

CDR3 protein: CASSEVGPNGSRDTQYF
CDR3 DNA: TGTGCCAGCAGTGAAGTTGGGCCTAACGGGAGTCGAGATACGCAGTATTTT
clone size: NA
D gene: NA
J gene: TRBJ2-3
V gene: TRBV2

CDR3 protein: CASTLGLGLHTDEQFF
CDR3 DNA: TGTGCCAGCACCTTAGGCCTGGGACTTCATACAGATGAGCAGTTCTTC
clone size: NA
D gene: NA
J gene: TRBJ2-1
V gene: TRBV11-1

CDR3 protein: CASSSLTSRRPYEQFF
CDR3 DNA: TGTGCCAGCAGTTCCCTGACTAGCAGGAGACCGTATGAGCAGTTCTTC
clone size: NA
D gene: TRBD2
J gene: TRBJ2-1
V gene: TRBV12-3/TRBV12-4

CDR3 protein: CASSSRIGLGYTF
CDR3 DNA: TGTGCCAGCAGCTCTCGTATAGGGTTAGGCTACACCTTC
clone size: once
D gene: NA
J gene: TRBJ1-2
V gene: TRBV5-5

CDR3 protein: CSIGDSLRPGELFF
CDR3 DNA: TGTAGCATCGGGGACAGCTTGAGACCCGGGGAGCTGTTTTTT
clone size: NA
D gene: TRBD1
J gene: TRBJ2-2
V gene: TRBV29-1